The 20 T cell receptor beta chains below were found in one sample sequenced in a study of neurological immune-mediated disorders. In TCRdb, the 5' RACE reads were re-called with MiXCR into one record per CDR3 protein. Of some 30,000 distinct CDR3 sequences in the sample, roughly 21% are singletons; the top ten hold 16%. The specimen was PBMCs. The receptors were sampled from a woman aged 55-75 years in good health.

The table lists this clonotype with many counts. V is TRBV20-1 and J is TRBJ1-5; D is possibly TRBD1 (5 bases). The germline CDR1 and CDR2 sequences are DFQATT and SNEGSKA (reference sequence). The CDR3 has 13 amino acids. V was shortened by 5 bases and J by 6 bases, with 14 bases between the two germline ends. CDR3 in amino acids: CSAPDNGGQPQHF. The CDR3 coding sequence is TGCAGTGCTCCAGACAATGGGGGTCAGCCCCAGCATTTT.

Ten or more counts support this clonotype. This chain connects TRBV2 to TRBJ2-5; the match to TRBD1 covers 7 bases. CDR1 is SNHLY and CDR2 is FYNNEI in the germline V gene. The CDR3 loop spans 15 amino acids. J was trimmed by 0 bases and V by 5 bases; bases with no gene match: 6. Here the CDR3 reads CASSNRGPYQETQYF. The CDR3 DNA reads TGTGCCAGCAGTAACAGGGGACCGTACCAAGAGACCCAGTACTTC.

The sample holds many counts of this clonotype. The chain has TRBV7-9 and TRBJ1-5; D is undetermined. The CDR3 consists of 12 residues. V gave up 5 bases and J gave up 7 bases, with 9 bases separating them. Germline CDR1 SEHNR, CDR2 FQNEAQ (reference sequence). The CDR3 region is CASSPSAQPQHF. The CDR3 nucleotides are TGTGCCAGCAGCCCATCTGCACAGCCCCAGCATTTT.

Worth noting for this clonotype: A read error may account for a junction end that differs from germline. This chain connects TRBV11-2 to TRBJ2-1; D not certain. The CDR3 is made up of 14 amino acids. CDR1 is SGHAT and CDR2 is FQNNGV in the germline V gene. CDR3 DNA sequence: TGCGCCAGCAGCTCGGAGTGGGCTTACAATGAGCAGTTCTTC. Its translation is CASSSEWAYNEQFF.

Ten or more counts support this clonotype. The chain is built from TRBV29-1 and TRBJ2-3; the match to TRBD1 covers 8 bases. J gave up 1 base and V 6 bases, and 6 bases lay outside the gene matches. The CDR3 runs 14 residues. CDR1 and CDR2 from the germline V gene are SQVTM and ANQGSEA. CDR3 DNA: TGCAGCGTACCCCCGGGACAGGGCACAGATACGCAGTATTTT. Translating gives CSVPPGQGTDTQYF.

This clonotype came up many times. V and J are TRBV20-1 and TRBJ1-1; TRBD1 might be the D (6 bases). Between the trimmed V and J ends, which lost 6 bases and 11 bases, there was a span of 19 bases. The CDR3 is 12 residues long. Germline lookup yields CDR1 DFQATT and CDR2 SNEGSKA (reference sequence). In DNA, the CDR3 is TGCAGTGCCACATTCCGGGGGGCGCGGGCTTTCTTT. Protein product: CSATFRGARAFF.

The gene calls are TRBV10-3 and TRBJ2-1; D remains unclear. The better agreement between TRBJ2-7 and the DNA end casts doubt on the J call. The CDR3 loop spans 15 amino acids. The V gene's germline CDR1 is ENHRY and CDR2 SYGVKD. CDR3 nucleotide sequence: TGTGCCATCAGTGAGGGAGAGATCAGCTCCTACGAGCAGTACTTC. Its translation is CAISEGEISSYEQYF.

In this sample, this clonotype turned up many times. The chain carries TRBV20-1 and TRBJ2-7; 9 bases map to TRBD1. The germline V gene has CDR1 DFQATT and CDR2 SNEGSKA (reference sequence). V lost 5 bases to trimming and J lost 6 bases; unmatched junction nucleotides: 2. The CDR3 sequence is 11 residues long. As DNA, the CDR3 is TGCAGTGCTGGGGACAGGGTCGAGCAGTACTTC. It yields the protein CSAGDRVEQYF.

This clonotype has ten or more counts. This chain joins TRBV20-1 and TRBJ2-1; 9 nucleotides line up with TRBD2. CDR3 length: 15 amino acids. Germline lookup yields CDR1 DFQATT and CDR2 SNEGSKA (reference sequence). The trim removed 0 bases at V and 3 bases at J, leaving 3 bases unmatched. CDR3 DNA sequence: TGCAGTGCTAGAGATGGCGGGAGGGGCTACAATGAGCAGTTCTTC. The encoded protein is CSARDGGRGYNEQFF.

The chain joins TRBV7-2 to TRBJ1-5; D is perhaps TRBD1 (5 bases). CDR1 is SGHTA and CDR2 is FQGNSA in the germline V gene. The CDR3 contains 13 residues. Deletions cut 9 bases from V and 7 bases from J, with 16 bases between. The DNA for the CDR3 is TGTGCCAGAGGCCCCCAGGAGGGGCAGCCCCAGCATTTT. Residues: CARGPQEGQPQHF.

This clonotype has a count of ten or more. This chain links TRBV19 with TRBJ2-5; perhaps TRBD1 as D (6 bases). This CDR3 is built from 15 residues. The V and J ends lost 5 bases and 3 bases respectively, with 16 bases between them. CDR1 and CDR2 (germline): LNHDA, SQIVND (reference sequence). The CDR3 spells CASSLTSTGKETQYF. Here the CDR3 DNA reads TGTGCCAGTAGTCTCACTTCGACAGGAAAAGAGACCCAGTACTTC.

This clonotype was counted many times. This rearrangement joins TRBV5-1 to TRBJ2-6, with D uncertain. The CDR3 contains 15 residues. Germline loops: CDR1 SGHRS, CDR2 YFSETQ. V dropped 4 bases and J dropped 0 bases, with 8 bases sitting between them. The CDR3 DNA sequence: TGCGCCAGCAGCGACGTACGCTCTGGGGCCAACGTCCTGACTTTC. Protein product: CASSDVRSGANVLTF.

This chain connects TRBV28 to TRBJ2-7; unclear D gene. Germline CDR1 reads MDHEN; CDR2 reads SYDVKM. Between the trimmed V and J ends, which lost 4 bases and 5 bases, there was a span of 12 bases. This CDR3 has 13 residues. Here the CDR3 DNA reads TGTGCCAGCAGTTCGGCGGCCGGCGACGAGCAGTACTTC. Its protein product is CASSSAAGDEQYF.

CDR3 amino acids: CASSLKPGQPQHF. CDR3 nucleotide sequence: TGTGCCAGCAGCCTAAAACCAGGTCAGCCCCAGCATTTT. The chain links TRBV7-2 to TRBJ1-5; no reliable D call. V shed 5 bases and J shed 6 bases, with 11 bases lying between them. The CDR3 consists of 13 residues. Germline V gives CDR1 SGHTA, CDR2 FQGNSA.

This clonotype was observed at least ten times. V is TRBV7-2 and J is TRBJ2-2; no definite D call. The germline V gene encodes CDR1 SGHTA and CDR2 FQGNSA. The CDR3 consists of 15 residues. V dropped 1 base and J dropped 6 bases, with 12 bases sitting between them. CDR3 in amino acids: CASSLEVGGSGELFF. For the CDR3, the DNA is TGTGCCAGCAGCTTAGAGGTCGGTGGATCCGGGGAGCTGTTTTTT.

This clonotype is medium-sized (0.01 to 0.1%). The chain carries TRBV4-3 and TRBJ1-3; D uncertain. The germline V gene has CDR1 LGHNA and CDR2 YSLEER. The CDR3 loop spans 18 amino acids. The ends were cut back, 1 base at V and 0 bases at J, with 16 bases in the middle. The CDR3 protein is CASSQAIGGLHSGNTIYF. In nucleotides, the CDR3 is TGCGCCAGCAGCCAAGCTATCGGAGGGCTTCACTCTGGAAACACCATATATTTT.

This clonotype was detected many times. The gene calls are TRBV20-1 and TRBJ2-7, with 12 bases matching TRBD2. The CDR3 length is 14 residues. With V trimmed by 5 bases and J by 4 bases, 6 bases remained unmatched. Germline CDR1 is DFQATT and CDR2 is SNEGSKA (reference sequence). The CDR3 DNA reads as TGCAGTGCTTTACGGACTAGCGGGGCGTACGAGCAGTACTTC. It is translated as CSALRTSGAYEQYF.

V usage is TRBV7-8 and J usage is TRBJ2-1; the D call may be TRBD1 or TRBD2 (5 bases each). CDR1 is SGHVS and CDR2 is FQNEAQ in the germline V gene. There are 14 residues in the CDR3. This CDR3 reads CDNTWGFSYNEQFF. DNA of the CDR3: TGTGACAACACATGGGGGTTCTCCTACAATGAGCAGTTCTTC.

The sample holds many counts of this clonotype. The rearrangement uses TRBV7-6 and TRBJ1-1; D not resolved. V lost 1 base and J lost 2, with 5 bases in between. Germline-derived CDR1 and CDR2 are SGHVS and FNYEAQ. The CDR3 runs 13 residues. For the CDR3, the DNA is TGTGCCAGCAGCTTAGAGTACAACACTGAAGCTTTCTTT. Residues: CASSLEYNTEAFF.

This clonotype has at least ten counts. The chain uses TRBV20-1 and TRBJ2-6; 7 nucleotides agree with TRBD1. This CDR3 is 20 amino acids long. Germline CDR1 DFQATT, CDR2 SNEGSKA (reference sequence). The V and J ends lost 0 bases and 4 bases, in that order; junction bases with no gene match: 18. The CDR3 sequence: CSARDEGLGTTGVGANVLTF. As DNA, the CDR3 is TGCAGTGCTAGAGATGAGGGTTTGGGAACCACAGGGGTGGGGGCCAACGTCCTGACTTTC.